This entry features one TCR beta chain sequence. The CDR3 has 20 amino acids. Unmatched junction bases numbered 14, after V lost 3 bases and J lost 2 bases. CDR1 and CDR2 from the germline V gene are MNHEY and SMNVEV (reference sequence). These data originate in a study of CD8+ T cells in alopecia areata. RNA, once extracted, was reverse transcribed into cDNA for use as the sequencing template. Sequencing was performed with immunoSEQ multiplex PCR; in TCRdb, only in-frame clones are kept and a portion is missing. The sample includes about 120,000 clones, around 64% of them seen just once. The chain has TRBV27 and TRBJ2-7, with 15 bases fitting TRBD2. The sequence was obtained from a human donor in good health. Sequencing was performed on CD4+ T cells sorted from blood. CDR3 sequence: CASSFSVPGLAGGKPYEQYF. The CDR3 coding sequence is TGTGCCAGCAGTTTTTCTGTCCCGGGACTAGCGGGGGGAAAACCCTACGAGCAGTACTTC.